The 27 T cell receptor beta chains presented below share a single source sample, sequenced in a study of cytomegalovirus exposure and HLA in healthy donors (dated by TCRdb to 2016 to 2017). The library was obtained by the immunoSEQ multiplex PCR assay. The multiplex PCR relied on a mix of 60 forward primers for TCR Vbeta segments and 13 reverse primers for TCR Jbeta segments. Imported from immuneACCESS, the table was reduced by TCRdb to in-frame sequences with V and J called. These copies leave out some clones; in studies compared against another copy, an unresolved V gene accounts for under half, and the cause of the remainder is not known. Within this sample are under 250,000 clones, with 79% of them counted one time only. The top ten constitute about 4.6% of the sample. Sequenced input: PBMCs. These receptors originate from a woman aged 25-40 years in good health and CMV-seropositive.

The CDR3 here is CASSEGSRQREGHAYNEQFF. CDR3 nucleotides: TGCGCCAGCAGTGAGGGGAGCCGGCAGCGGGAGGGCCACGCGTACAATGAGCAGTTCTTC. The genes are TRBV10-2 and TRBJ2-1, with TRBD2 matching over 10 bases. The CDR3 has 20 residues. Trimming removed 2 bases from V and 4 bases from J; junction bases left unmatched: 17. Germline lookup yields CDR1 WSHSY and CDR2 SAAADI.

This clone was picked up a small number of times. The chain couples TRBV11-3 to TRBJ2-2, with D unclear. The V gene lost 2 bases and the J gene lost 6 bases, with 7 bases spanning the gap. The germline V gene encodes CDR1 SGHNT and CDR2 YENEEA. This CDR3 is built from 13 residues. The CDR3 loop is CASSLSPSGELFF. CDR3 DNA: TGTGCCAGCAGCTTATCCCCGTCCGGGGAGCTGTTTTTT. Full variable domain (missing parts from reference TRBV11-3 and TRBJ2-2): EAGVVQSPRYKIIEKKQPVAFWCNPISGHNTLYWYLQNLGQGPELLIRYENEEAVDDSQLPKDRFSAERLKGVDSTLKIQPAELGDSAVYLCASSLSPSGELFFGEGSRLTVL.

The chain carries TRBV2 and TRBJ1-2, with 7 bases lining up with TRBD1. CDR3 length: 15 residues. Germline CDR1 is SNHLY and CDR2 is FYNNEI. Losses at the gene ends were 6 bases for V and 7 bases for J; bases not matched to a gene: 14. The CDR3 protein is CASRPLIQGLGGYTF. As DNA, the CDR3 is TGTGCCAGCAGACCATTGATACAGGGGCTCGGTGGCTACACCTTC.

V is TRBV13 and J is TRBJ2-5; the match to TRBD2 covers 8 bases. The CDR3 consists of 15 residues. V lost 5 bases to trimming and J lost 4 bases; unmatched junction nucleotides: 9. Germline loops: CDR1 PRHDT, CDR2 FYEKMQ (reference sequence). CDR3 protein: CASSRGAGVSETQYF. DNA of the CDR3: TGTGCCAGCAGCCGGGGAGCGGGAGTATCAGAGACCCAGTACTTC.

The rearrangement links TRBV15 to TRBJ2-2; no firm D call. Germline V lookup: CDR1 LNHNV, CDR2 YYDKDF (reference sequence). This CDR3 has 13 amino acids. V was shortened by 3 bases and J by 10 bases, with 12 bases between the two germline ends. The CDR3 nucleotides are TGTGCCACCAGCAGGGTCCAGTTGGCGGAGCTGTTTTTT. It specifies CATSRVQLAELFF.

J is TRBJ1-2 and V is TRBV15; unclear D gene. The length of the CDR3 is 13 residues. V gave up 4 bases and J gave up 4 bases, with 10 bases separating them. Germline loops: CDR1 LNHNV, CDR2 YYDKDF (reference sequence). The CDR3 loop reads CATSTLPLYGYTF. In DNA, the CDR3 is TGTGCCACCAGCACACTTCCCCTCTATGGCTACACCTTC. Full variable domain (remainder filled in from reference TRBV15 and TRBJ1-2): DAMVIQNPRYQVTQFGKPVTLSCSQTLNHNVMYWYQQKSSQAPKLLFHYYDKDFNNEADTPDNFQSRRPNTSFCFLDIRSPGLGDTAMYLCATSTLPLYGYTFGSGTRLTVV.

The chain combines TRBV9 with TRBJ1-1, with TRBD1 identical over 7 bases. Germline assignment: CDR1 SGDLS and CDR2 YYNGEE. This CDR3 region has 14 residues. V lost 3 bases, J lost 4 bases, and 6 bases stayed unmatched. In DNA form, the CDR3 reads TGTGCCAGCAGCGACAGGGGAGCGGGCACTGAAGCTTTCTTT. This gives the protein CASSDRGAGTEAFF. Using reference TRBV9 and TRBJ1-1 for the parts outside the CDR3, the full variable domain is DSGVTQTPKHLITATGQRVTLRCSPRSGDLSVYWYQQSLDQGLQFLIQYYNGEERAKGNILERFSAQQFPDLHSELNLSSLELGDSALYFCASSDRGAGTEAFFGQGTRLTVV.

This clone was counted between two and nine times. The chain uses TRBV5-1 and TRBJ1-3; D is possibly TRBD1 (6 bases). Germline assignment: CDR1 SGHRS and CDR2 YFSETQ. CDR3 length: 15 amino acids. V was clipped by 0 bases and J by 4 bases, with 11 bases between them. The CDR3 reads CASSLEGESGNTIYF. The DNA of the CDR3 is TGCGCCAGCAGCTTGGAGGGGGAGTCGGGAAACACCATATATTTT.

The chain couples TRBV12-5 to TRBJ2-1; no clear D. Trimming stripped 6 bases from V and 0 bases from J, with 15 bases between. The length of the CDR3 is 16 residues. Germline V lookup: CDR1 LGHNT, CDR2 FRNRAP. Written as DNA, the CDR3 is TGTGCTAGTGGACCTGGGCTTATCAGCTCCTACAATGAGCAGTTCTTC. Protein product: CASGPGLISSYNEQFF.

The rearrangement joins TRBV29-1 to TRBJ2-7, with D tentatively TRBD1 (6 bases). With 4 bases removed from V and 1 base from J, the gap between germline ends came to 14 bases. CDR3 length: 14 amino acids. Germline values: CDR1 SQVTM, CDR2 ANQGSEA. The CDR3 bases are TGCAGCGTTGTTTCTGTTAGGGGGTCCTACGAGCAGTACTTC. This encodes CSVVSVRGSYEQYF.

The CDR3: CASSSQGNTIYF. The CDR3 DNA sequence: TGTGCCAGCAGCTCACAGGGAAACACCATATATTTT. The chain carries TRBV7-9 and TRBJ1-3, with D unclear. CDR3 length: 12 amino acids. V was shortened by 4 bases and J by 4 bases, with 5 bases between the two germline ends. The germline CDR1 and CDR2 sequences are SEHNR and FQNEAQ (reference sequence).

The gene calls are TRBV9 and TRBJ2-1; possible D gene TRBD2, 8 bases. Germline values: CDR1 SGDLS, CDR2 YYNGEE. The CDR3 is 15 amino acids. Trimming removed 3 bases at V and 3 bases at J, with 13 bases between. The CDR3 loop is CASSAGGGLYNEQFF. The CDR3, as DNA: TGTGCCAGCAGCGCGGGAGGGGGCCTCTACAATGAGCAGTTCTTC.

V gene TRBV11-2 combines with J gene TRBJ2-5; D perhaps matches TRBD1 (7 bases). Trimming left V 1 base short and J 0 bases short, with 18 bases between. Germline V gives CDR1 SGHAT, CDR2 FQNNGV. The CDR3 has 18 residues. For the CDR3, the DNA is TGTGCCAGCAGCTTAGGGCCTCCAGGGGGGTCCTACCAAGAGACCCAGTACTTC. Protein: CASSLGPPGGSYQETQYF.

In this sample, this clone turned up a few times. This chain joins TRBV30 and TRBJ1-2, with 7 bases fitting TRBD1. The CDR3 is 12 residues long. Germline V lookup: CDR1 GTSNPN, CDR2 SVGIG (reference sequence). V dropped 4 bases and J dropped 3; count of bases not matched to a gene: 2. The CDR3 here is CAWNRGDYGYTF. The CDR3 region has the DNA TGTGCCTGGAACAGGGGCGACTATGGCTACACCTTC.

CDR3 sequence: CASRNGTIFNYGYTF. CDR3 sequence (DNA): TGCGCCAGCAGGAACGGGACAATTTTCAACTATGGCTACACCTTC. The V call is TRBV10-1, the J call TRBJ1-2; a weak D match, TRBD1 (6 bases). The CDR3 is made up of 15 amino acids. Germline V gene data show CDR1 as WNHNN and CDR2 as SYGVQD (reference sequence). V gave up 6 bases and J gave up 2 bases, with 16 bases separating them.

This clone was seen only once. The CDR3 DNA reads TGCGCCAGCTCGCGGCTGGGGCGCGTTTTCACAGATACGCAGTATTTT. As protein: CASSRLGRVFTDTQYF. The chain joins TRBV5-1 to TRBJ2-3; tentative D call: TRBD1 (5 bases). Deletions cut 7 bases from V and 2 bases from J, with 20 bases between. Germline CDR1 SGHRS, CDR2 YFSETQ. The CDR3 extends over 16 amino acids. Full variable domain (rest looked up from reference TRBV5-1 and TRBJ2-3): KAGVTQTPRYLIKTRGQQVTLSCSPISGHRSVSWYQQTPGQGLQFLFEYFSETQRNKGNFPGRFSGRQFSNSRSEMNVSTLELGDSALYLCASSRLGRVFTDTQYFGPGTRLTVL.

The chain joins TRBV7-8 to TRBJ2-1, with D perhaps TRBD2 (5 bases). The germline gives CDR1 SGHVS, CDR2 FQNEAQ. The CDR3 runs to 13 residues. The V end was cut by 6 bases, the J end by 7 bases, with 13 bases between. The CDR3 DNA follows: TGTGCCAGCAGGACCCGGTGGGAGAATGAGCAGTTCTTC. It codes for CASRTRWENEQFF.

This chain joins TRBV7-2 and TRBJ2-3, with 7 nucleotides matching TRBD2. Per the germline V gene, CDR1 is SGHTA and CDR2 is FQGNSA. The CDR3 extends over 16 amino acids. The trim removed 2 bases at V and 2 bases at J, leaving 7 bases unmatched. CDR3 sequence reads: CASSLLERGYTDTQYF. CDR3 DNA sequence: TGTGCCAGCAGCTTATTAGAGCGGGGCTACACAGATACGCAGTATTTT.

V is TRBV7-9 and J is TRBJ2-1, with no clear D. Germline assignment: CDR1 SEHNR and CDR2 FQNEAQ (reference sequence). The CDR3 has 12 amino acids. The V end lost 5 bases, the J end lost 12 bases, and 14 bases lay between the germline ends. CDR3 bases: TGTGCCAGCAGCCCTGGGCCAGATGGGCAGTTCTTC. It is translated as CASSPGPDGQFF.

This clone was observed a few times. V usage is TRBV9 and J usage is TRBJ2-7; 11 nucleotides match TRBD2. Germline CDR1 is SGDLS and CDR2 is YYNGEE. The CDR3 totals 15 residues. The ends lost 3 bases at V and 1 base at J; junction bases unmatched: 3. CDR3 nucleotide sequence: TGTGCCAGCAGCGCCGGACTAGCGGGTTCCTACGAGCAGTACTTC. It yields the protein CASSAGLAGSYEQYF.

The V gene is TRBV7-9, the J gene TRBJ2-3; possibly TRBD2 for D (6 bases). Germline V gene data show CDR1 as SEHNR and CDR2 as FQNEAQ (reference sequence). V was trimmed by 8 bases and J by 6 bases, leaving 30 bases between them. This CDR3 has 18 amino acids. The CDR3 is CASQPRDLLHPEVDTQYF. The DNA of the CDR3 is TGTGCCAGCCAACCCCGGGACTTACTTCACCCGGAAGTGGATACGCAGTATTTT.

CDR3 in amino acids: CAISQPGLAPDGLYNEQFF. CDR3 nucleotide sequence: TGTGCCATCAGCCAGCCGGGACTAGCCCCCGACGGGCTCTACAATGAGCAGTTCTTC. This chain links TRBV10-3 with TRBJ2-1, with 9 positions matching TRBD2. The CDR3 is made up of 19 amino acids. Germline CDR1 and CDR2: ENHRY and SYGVKD. V trimming: 6 bases; J trimming: 3 bases; junction bases outside the gene matches: 18.

The genes are TRBV10-2 and TRBJ2-3; D unclear. The CDR3 is 12 residues long. Trimming took 3 bases from V and 4 from J, leaving 5 bases between them. Germline CDR1 reads WSHSY; CDR2 reads SAAADI. The CDR3 reads CASSDAADTQYF. In nucleotides, the CDR3 is TGCGCCAGCAGTGATGCAGCAGATACGCAGTATTTT.

This chain joins TRBV5-4 and TRBJ2-3; D is unclear. Trimming stripped 0 bases from V and 8 bases from J, with 7 bases between. Germline CDR1 reads SGHNT; CDR2 reads YYREEE (reference sequence). The length of the CDR3 is 12 residues. The CDR3: CASSLAPTTQYF. As DNA, the CDR3 is TGTGCCAGCAGCTTGGCCCCTACTACGCAGTATTTT.

V gene TRBV7-9 combines with J gene TRBJ1-6; maybe TRBD1 (5 bases). V was shortened by 10 bases and J by 4 bases, with 11 bases between the two germline ends. CDR1 and CDR2 from the germline V gene are SEHNR and FQNEAQ (reference sequence). There are 13 residues in the CDR3. The CDR3 region is CATAGGYNSPLHF. In nucleotides, the CDR3 is TGTGCCACTGCCGGGGGGTATAATTCACCCCTCCACTTT.

This clone was seen a few times. This rearrangement joins TRBV7-8 to TRBJ1-6; TRBD1 might be the D (6 bases). The CDR3 covers 15 residues. Looked up from germline, CDR1 is SGHVS and CDR2 is FQNEAQ. Trimming pared 3 bases from V and 4 bases from J, leaving 10 bases between. The CDR3 loop reads CASSFGQGYNSPLHF. CDR3 nucleotide sequence: TGTGCCAGCAGCTTCGGGCAGGGGTATAATTCACCCCTCCACTTT.

CDR3 in amino acids: CASSQRAGGTEAFF. Here the CDR3 DNA reads TGCGCCAGCAGCCAAAGGGCAGGGGGCACTGAAGCTTTCTTT. V usage is TRBV4-3 and J usage is TRBJ1-1; 7 bases fit TRBD1. Germline trimming cut 2 bases from V and 4 bases from J; bases unmatched to any gene: 4. This CDR3 comprises 14 residues. Germline V gene lookup returns CDR1 LGHNA and CDR2 YSLEER.